These T cell receptor beta chains were read from a single sample in a study of cytomegalovirus exposure and HLA in healthy donors. Sequencing used immunoSEQ multiplex PCR; TCRdb keeps in-frame clones, though not all of them. The table has approximately 60,000 clones, 75% to 95% seen once; the top ten hold around 2.8%. Material for sequencing was PBMCs. The receptors come from a man in his late teens or twenties in good health and CMV-seronegative. Each CDR3 is given with its conserved first and last residue. D genes are given only for firm matches. Expanded clones get a size class; other rows say once, few or many, or leave the size out.

v_call: TRBV25-1
clone_size: .
j_call: TRBJ1-5
d_call: .
cdr3_nt: TGTGCCAGCAGTGAAGGGGAGGGCAATCAGCCCCAGCATTTT
cdr3_aa: CASSEGEGNQPQHF

v_call: TRBV10-3
clone_size: .
j_call: TRBJ2-1
d_call: TRBD2
cdr3_nt: TGTGCCATCGGTGCGGGAGGTGCGTTCTACAATGAGCAGTTCTTC
cdr3_aa: CAIGAGGAFYNEQFF

v_call: TRBV5-4
clone_size: .
j_call: TRBJ2-1
d_call: TRBD2
cdr3_nt: TGTGCCAGCAGCTTTGGACTAGCGGGAGGGAATGAGCAGTTCTTC
cdr3_aa: CASSFGLAGGNEQFF

v_call: TRBV7-9
clone_size: once
j_call: TRBJ1-2
d_call: TRBD1
cdr3_nt: TGTGCCAGCAGCTTAAATGCGGACAGGGGGGCAGGGAGCTACACCTTC
cdr3_aa: CASSLNADRGAGSYTF

v_call: TRBV2
clone_size: .
j_call: TRBJ2-5
d_call: TRBD2
cdr3_nt: TGTGCCAGCAGTGATCAGGGACTACCGCAAGAGACCCAGTACTTC
cdr3_aa: CASSDQGLPQETQYF

v_call: TRBV5-1
clone_size: few
j_call: TRBJ2-3
d_call: TRBD2
cdr3_nt: TGCGCCAGCAGCTTGGGGGTTGTCACGGGAGGGCCCGCAGATACGCAGTATTTT
cdr3_aa: CASSLGVVTGGPADTQYF

v_call: TRBV2
clone_size: .
j_call: TRBJ2-3
d_call: TRBD2
cdr3_nt: TGTGCCAGCAGTCGAGCGGGAGGGCCCACAGATACGCAGTATTTT
cdr3_aa: CASSRAGGPTDTQYF

v_call: TRBV30
clone_size: .
j_call: TRBJ2-7
d_call: .
cdr3_nt: TGTGCCTGGAGTCCCGGGACAACCACGGGCGAGCAGTACTTC
cdr3_aa: CAWSPGTTTGEQYF

v_call: TRBV7-6
clone_size: medium-sized
j_call: TRBJ2-3
d_call: TRBD2
cdr3_nt: TGTGCCAGCAGCTTAGTGGTTGGGGAGCGCGGGAGGGCCAGGACAGATACGCAGTATTTT
cdr3_aa: CASSLVVGERGRARTDTQYF

v_call: TRBV4-2
clone_size: .
j_call: TRBJ2-2
d_call: .
cdr3_nt: TGTGCCAGCAGCCAAGATGTGGAGACCGGGGAGCTGTTTTTT
cdr3_aa: CASSQDVETGELFF

v_call: TRBV18
clone_size: .
j_call: TRBJ2-2
d_call: TRBD1
cdr3_nt: TGTGCCAGCTCTACCAGGGGGTCCGGGGAGCTGTTTTTT
cdr3_aa: CASSTRGSGELFF

v_call: TRBV11-2
clone_size: .
j_call: TRBJ2-7
d_call: .
cdr3_nt: TGTGCCAGCAGCTTATCCCGGACAGCAAGTTCCTACGAGCAGTACTTC
cdr3_aa: CASSLSRTASSYEQYF